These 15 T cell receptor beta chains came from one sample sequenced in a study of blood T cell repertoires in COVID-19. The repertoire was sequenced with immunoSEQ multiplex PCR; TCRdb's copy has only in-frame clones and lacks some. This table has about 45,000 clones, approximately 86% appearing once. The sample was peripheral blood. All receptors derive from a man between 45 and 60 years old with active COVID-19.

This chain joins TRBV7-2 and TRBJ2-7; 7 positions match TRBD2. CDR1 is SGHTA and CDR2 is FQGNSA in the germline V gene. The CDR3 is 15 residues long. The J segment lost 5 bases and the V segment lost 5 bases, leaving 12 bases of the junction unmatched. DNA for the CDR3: TGTGCCAGCAGCGTAACGGGACTATATAACGACGAGCAGTACTTC. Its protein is CASSVTGLYNDEQYF.

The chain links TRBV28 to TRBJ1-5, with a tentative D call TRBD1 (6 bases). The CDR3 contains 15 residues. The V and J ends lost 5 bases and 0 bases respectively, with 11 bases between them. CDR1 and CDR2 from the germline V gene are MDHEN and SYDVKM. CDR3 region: CASSKGGNSNQPQHF. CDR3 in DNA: TGTGCCAGCAGTAAAGGGGGAAATAGCAATCAGCCCCAGCATTTT.

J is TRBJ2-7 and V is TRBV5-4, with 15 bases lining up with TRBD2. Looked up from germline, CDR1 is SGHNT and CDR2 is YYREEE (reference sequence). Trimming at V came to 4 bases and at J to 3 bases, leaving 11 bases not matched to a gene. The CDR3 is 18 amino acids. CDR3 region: CASSPGTSGRNTNYEQYF. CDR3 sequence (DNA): TGTGCCAGCAGCCCTGGGACTAGCGGGAGGAATACAAACTACGAGCAGTACTTC.

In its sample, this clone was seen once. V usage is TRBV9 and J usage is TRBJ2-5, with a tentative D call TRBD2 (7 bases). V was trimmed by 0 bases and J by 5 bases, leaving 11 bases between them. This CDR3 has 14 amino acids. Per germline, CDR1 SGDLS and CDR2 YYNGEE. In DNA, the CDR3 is TGTGCCAGCAGCGTAGTTGGGGGGGGCGAGACCCAGTACTTC. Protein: CASSVVGGGETQYF.

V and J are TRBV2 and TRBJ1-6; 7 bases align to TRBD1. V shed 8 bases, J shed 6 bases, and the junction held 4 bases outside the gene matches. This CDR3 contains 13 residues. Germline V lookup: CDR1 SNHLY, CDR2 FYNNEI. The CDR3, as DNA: TGTGCCAGCCAGGACAGGACTAATTCACCCCTCCACTTT. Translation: CASQDRTNSPLHF.

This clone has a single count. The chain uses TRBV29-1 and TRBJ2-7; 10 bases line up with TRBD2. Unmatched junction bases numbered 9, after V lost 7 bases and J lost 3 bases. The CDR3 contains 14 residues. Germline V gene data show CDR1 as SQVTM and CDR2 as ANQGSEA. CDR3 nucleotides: TGCAGCGGATCAGGGTCTAGCGGGAGCTACGAGCAGTACTTC. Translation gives CSGSGSSGSYEQYF.

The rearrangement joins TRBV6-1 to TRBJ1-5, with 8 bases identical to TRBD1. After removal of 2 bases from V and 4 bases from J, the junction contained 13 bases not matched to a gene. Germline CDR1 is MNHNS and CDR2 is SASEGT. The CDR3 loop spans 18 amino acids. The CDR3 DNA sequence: TGTGCCAGCAGTGAAACGGGACAGGACGCTAGACGTAATCAGCCCCAGCATTTT. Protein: CASSETGQDARRNQPQHF.

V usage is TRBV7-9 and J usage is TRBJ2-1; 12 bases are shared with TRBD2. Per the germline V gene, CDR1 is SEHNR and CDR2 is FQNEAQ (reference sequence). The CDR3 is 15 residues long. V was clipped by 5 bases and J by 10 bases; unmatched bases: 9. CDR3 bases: TGTGCCAGCAGCCAGCTAGCGGGGGGGCTTGTAGAGCAGTTCTTC. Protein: CASSQLAGGLVEQFF.

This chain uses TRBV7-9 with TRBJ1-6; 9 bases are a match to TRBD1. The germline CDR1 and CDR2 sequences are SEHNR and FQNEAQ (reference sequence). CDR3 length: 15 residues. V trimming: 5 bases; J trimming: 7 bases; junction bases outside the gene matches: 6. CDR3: CASSPRTGENSPLHF. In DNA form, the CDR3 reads TGTGCCAGCAGCCCAAGGACAGGGGAGAATTCACCCCTCCACTTT.

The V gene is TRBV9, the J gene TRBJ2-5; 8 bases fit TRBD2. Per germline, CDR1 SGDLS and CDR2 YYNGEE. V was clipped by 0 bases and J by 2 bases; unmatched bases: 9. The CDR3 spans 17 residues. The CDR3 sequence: CASSVGMVAGPQETQYF. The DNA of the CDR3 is TGTGCCAGCAGCGTAGGTATGGTAGCGGGGCCTCAAGAGACCCAGTACTTC.

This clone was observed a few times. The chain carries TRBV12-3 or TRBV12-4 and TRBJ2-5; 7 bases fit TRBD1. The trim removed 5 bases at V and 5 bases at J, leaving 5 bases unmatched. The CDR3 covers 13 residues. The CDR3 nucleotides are TGTGCCAGCAGTAAGGGACAGCTGGAGACCCAGTACTTC. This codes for CASSKGQLETQYF.

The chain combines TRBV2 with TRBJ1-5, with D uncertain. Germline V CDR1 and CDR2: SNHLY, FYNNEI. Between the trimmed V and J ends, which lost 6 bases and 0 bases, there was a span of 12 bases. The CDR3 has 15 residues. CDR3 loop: CASSIEAGSNQPQHF. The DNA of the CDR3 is TGTGCCAGCAGCATTGAGGCCGGTAGCAATCAGCCCCAGCATTTT.

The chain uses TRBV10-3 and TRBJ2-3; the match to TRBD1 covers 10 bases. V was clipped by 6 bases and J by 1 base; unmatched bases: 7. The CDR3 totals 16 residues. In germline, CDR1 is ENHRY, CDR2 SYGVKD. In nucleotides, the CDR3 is TGTGCCATCAGACGATGGACAGGGGGTGGCACAGATACGCAGTATTTT. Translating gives CAIRRWTGGGTDTQYF.

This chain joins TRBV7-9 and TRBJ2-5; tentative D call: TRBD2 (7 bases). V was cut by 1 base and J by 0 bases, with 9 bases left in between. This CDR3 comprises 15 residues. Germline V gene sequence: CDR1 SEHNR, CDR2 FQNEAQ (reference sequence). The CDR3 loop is CASSLEGGYQETQYF. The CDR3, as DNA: TGTGCCAGCAGCTTAGAGGGGGGGTACCAAGAGACCCAGTACTTC.

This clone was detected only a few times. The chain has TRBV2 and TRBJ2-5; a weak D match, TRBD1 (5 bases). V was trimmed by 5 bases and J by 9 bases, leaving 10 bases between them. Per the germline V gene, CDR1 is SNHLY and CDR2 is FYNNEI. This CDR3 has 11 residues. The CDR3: CASSSTVPQYF. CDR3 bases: TGTGCCAGCAGTTCGACAGTCCCCCAGTACTTC.